This T cell receptor beta chain is from a study of blood T cell repertoires in COVID-19. About the study: In each case, the material was cDNA or gDNA derived from T cells, B-cell-depleted T cells, or PBMCs.

Only in-frame clones appear in the TCRdb table, and some are missing; sequencing was by immunoSEQ multiplex PCR. The sample yields hundreds of thousands of clones, roughly 88% seen once. V dropped 2 bases and J dropped 2; count of bases not matched to a gene: 12. CDR3 length: 19 amino acids. CDR1 is LNHDA, CDR2 SQIVND, per germline (reference sequence). The study recruited people aged about 18 to 95 years across under 25 US areas. The sample comprised PBMCs or T cells enriched from blood (not recorded which). V gene TRBV19 combines with J gene TRBJ1-3; 10 positions agree with TRBD1. This TCR was recovered from a woman aged 35 to 49 with acute COVID-19. DNA of the CDR3: TGTGCCAGTAGTATAAAACGGGACAGGGGTTCCGACGCTGGAAACACCATATATTTT. Protein: CASSIKRDRGSDAGNTIYF.